These 26 T cell receptor beta chains were sequenced from one sample in a study of T cell responses to AZD1222 COVID-19 vaccine. Produced via immunoSEQ multiplex PCR; TCRdb's table is partial and in-frame only. The sample contains 240,000 or so clones, more than 85% of which appear only once. The starting material was peripheral blood, obtained on day 0 of AZD1222 vaccination. These receptors came from an adult in good health.

For the CDR3, the DNA is TGCGCCAGCAGCCAAGATCGGAGGACGAACACTGAAGCTTTCTTT. Amino acids: CASSQDRRTNTEAFF. The chain uses TRBV4-1 and TRBJ1-1; D gene ambiguous. Germline CDR1 is MGHRA and CDR2 is YSYEKL. The V and J ends lost 0 bases and 1 base respectively, with 9 bases between them. The CDR3 extends over 15 amino acids.

The V gene is TRBV27, the J gene TRBJ2-7, with unresolved D. V lost 5 bases and J lost 2, with 7 bases in between. CDR1 and CDR2 from the germline V gene are MNHEY and SMNVEV (reference sequence). This CDR3 has 12 amino acids. In nucleotides, the CDR3 is TGTGCCAGCAGTCCGTCCACCTACGAGCAGTACTTC. This encodes CASSPSTYEQYF.

The chain uses TRBV28 and TRBJ2-7, with 10 bases identical to TRBD1. J gave up 0 bases and V 5 bases, and 4 bases lay outside the gene matches. The CDR3 contains 15 residues. Germline CDR1 and CDR2: MDHEN and SYDVKM. As DNA, the CDR3 is TGTGCCAGCAGTGTGACAGGGGGCGTCTCCTACGAGCAGTACTTC. This codes for CASSVTGGVSYEQYF.

This chain links TRBV5-1 with TRBJ2-2; D may be TRBD1 or TRBD2 (5 bases each). This CDR3 is 15 amino acids long. With 0 bases removed from V and 7 bases from J, the gap between germline ends came to 13 bases. Germline CDR1 SGHRS, CDR2 YFSETQ. CDR3 sequence (DNA): TGCGCCAGCAGCTTGGCGGGGCCCCACATCGGGGAGCTGTTTTTT. It translates to CASSLAGPHIGELFF.

This sequence joins TRBV2 and TRBJ2-1; 9 positions match TRBD2. V gave up 2 bases and J gave up 4 bases; unmatched junction bases: 3. Germline V CDR1 and CDR2: SNHLY, FYNNEI. The CDR3 runs 15 residues. The CDR3 nucleotides are TGTGCCAGCAGTGAATCGAGCGGGAGGTACAATGAGCAGTTCTTC. Protein sequence: CASSESSGRYNEQFF.

The chain joins TRBV6-5 to TRBJ2-1; a possible D gene is TRBD1 (6 bases). Germline CDR1 reads MNHEY; CDR2 reads SVGAGI. V lost 6 bases to trimming and J lost 3 bases, with 15 bases between them. CDR3 length equals 15 residues. The CDR3 spells CASRVRGQNYNEQFF. In nucleotides, the CDR3 is TGTGCCAGCAGGGTTCGAGGACAGAACTACAATGAGCAGTTCTTC.

This rearrangement joins TRBV14 to TRBJ2-6; D is possibly TRBD2 (6 bases). Trimming removed 4 bases at V and 2 bases at J, with 9 bases between. Germline CDR1 SGHDN, CDR2 FVKESK. CDR3 length: 15 amino acids. CDR3 region: CASSPGTAGANVLTF. The DNA for the CDR3 is TGTGCCAGCAGCCCGGGGACTGCTGGGGCCAACGTCCTGACTTTC.

This CDR3 is CASSQTGLGAFF. The DNA for the CDR3 is TGTGCCAGCAGCCAGACAGGGTTGGGGGCTTTCTTT. This chain connects TRBV3-1 (or the pseudogene TRBV3-2) to TRBJ1-1; 7 bases are shared with TRBD1. V shed 3 bases, J shed 11 bases, and the junction held 6 bases outside the gene matches. Germline-derived CDR1 and CDR2 are LGHDT and YNNKEL (reference sequence). The CDR3 is 12 residues long.

The chain recombines TRBV27 with TRBJ2-2; D may be TRBD2 (6 bases). Germline values: CDR1 MNHEY, CDR2 SMNVEV (reference sequence). V was cut by 5 bases and J by 1 base, with 8 bases left in between. There are 14 residues in the CDR3. This CDR3 is CASSVAVNTGELFF. For the CDR3, the DNA is TGTGCCAGCAGTGTAGCGGTGAACACCGGGGAGCTGTTTTTT.

The gene calls are TRBV11-1 and TRBJ2-1; weak D call: TRBD2 (5 bases). Germline lookup yields CDR1 SGHAT and CDR2 FQDESV (reference sequence). Between the trimmed V and J ends, which lost 6 bases and 10 bases, there was a span of 22 bases. The CDR3 contains 15 residues. The CDR3 is CASSSTREGPREQFF. For the CDR3, the DNA is TGTGCCAGCAGTTCCACGAGGGAAGGTCCCCGGGAGCAGTTCTTC.

CDR3 sequence: CASSQDDGQGNTF. Here the CDR3 DNA reads TGTGCCAGCAGCCAAGATGATGGACAGGGAAACACCTTC. The J gene is TRBJ1-2, the V gene TRBV4-2, with 8 bases fitting TRBD1. The CDR3 sequence is 13 residues long. Germline CDR1 reads LGHNA; CDR2 reads YNFKEQ. V gave up 0 bases and J gave up 12 bases; unmatched junction bases: 6.

The chain links TRBV29-1 to TRBJ2-1; TRBD2 matches at 9 bases. The CDR3 length is 15 residues. J was trimmed by 9 bases and V by 5 bases; bases with no gene match: 14. The germline CDR1 and CDR2 sequences are SQVTM and ANQGSEA. The DNA of the CDR3 is TGCAGCGTTCCCCCCCCAATAGCGGGGGAGTCTGAGCAGTTCTTC. This encodes CSVPPPIAGESEQFF.

This clone was picked up one time. J is TRBJ2-1 and V is TRBV24-1, with TRBD1 identical over 10 bases. The CDR3 extends over 16 amino acids. CDR1 and CDR2 from the germline V gene are KGHDR and SFDVKD. V was pared by 4 bases and J by 4 bases, with 6 bases of the junction left unmatched. The CDR3 DNA reads as TGTGCCACCAGTGAACCGACAGGGGGCGCGTACAATGAGCAGTTCTTC. Translation: CATSEPTGGAYNEQFF.

The chain employs TRBV3-1 (or the pseudogene TRBV3-2) and TRBJ1-5; D possibly corresponds to TRBD1 (6 bases). Trimming took off 1 base at V and 4 bases at J, with 17 bases between the two ends. This CDR3 region has 17 residues. Per germline, CDR1 LGHDT and CDR2 YNNKEL (reference sequence). Here the CDR3 DNA reads TGTGCCAGCAGCCAAGGCGATGGGACACCGGTAAATCAGCCCCAGCATTTT. This gives the protein CASSQGDGTPVNQPQHF.

The chain uses TRBV4-3 and TRBJ2-1, with D perhaps TRBD2 (5 bases). In germline, CDR1 is LGHNA, CDR2 YSLEER. The CDR3 consists of 15 residues. The V end was cut by 1 base, the J end by 3 bases, with 10 bases between. CDR3 nucleotide sequence: TGCGCCAGCAGCCAAGTTCGAGACTACTACAATGAGCAGTTCTTC. This encodes CASSQVRDYYNEQFF.

This chain uses TRBV5-5 with TRBJ1-4; the D is unclear. V was pared by 4 bases and J by 0 bases, with 22 bases between. Germline CDR1 SGHKS, CDR2 YYEKEE (reference sequence). The CDR3 length is 19 residues. The CDR3 reads CASSPGTGGGIATNEKLFF. DNA for the CDR3: TGTGCCAGCAGCCCTGGAACCGGCGGTGGAATAGCAACTAATGAAAAACTGTTTTTT.

The gene calls are TRBV11-2 and TRBJ2-3, with TRBD2 matching 10 bases. V gave up 5 bases and J gave up 1 base; unmatched junction bases: 6. The CDR3 totals 16 residues. From germline, CDR1 is SGHAT and CDR2 FQNNGV. The CDR3 reads CASSGRTSGRTDTQYF. The DNA of the CDR3 is TGTGCCAGCAGCGGTAGGACTAGCGGACGCACAGATACGCAGTATTTT. Drawing the rest from reference TRBV11-2 and TRBJ2-3, the complete variable domain is EAGVAQSPRYKIIEKRQSVAFWCNPISGHATLYWYQQILGQGPKLLIQFQNNGVVDDSQLPKDRFSAERLKGVDSTLKIQPAKLEDSAVYLCASSGRTSGRTDTQYFGPGTRLTVL.

This clone was seen a single time. The chain uses TRBV5-6 and TRBJ2-7; D might be TRBD1 (6 bases). The CDR3 has 15 residues. CDR1 and CDR2 from the germline V gene are SGHDT and YYEEEE. The ends were cut back, 1 base at V and 6 bases at J, with 17 bases in the middle. CDR3 sequence (DNA): TGTGCCAGCAGCTTGCCGAAGGGGGTCCCTCGCGAGCAGTACTTC. This sequence encodes CASSLPKGVPREQYF.

The V gene is TRBV6-5, the J gene TRBJ2-7; D is possibly TRBD2 (5 bases). The CDR3 has 13 amino acids. From germline, CDR1 is MNHEY and CDR2 SVGAGI. Trimming removed 5 bases from V and 2 bases from J, with 10 bases in between. The CDR3 sequence: CASSHREAYEQYF. CDR3 sequence (DNA): TGTGCCAGCAGTCACCGGGAAGCCTACGAGCAGTACTTC.

The chain joins TRBV5-4 to TRBJ2-4, with D unclear. CDR1 and CDR2 (germline): SGHNT, YYREEE (reference sequence). This CDR3 is built from 13 residues. V was clipped by 3 bases and J by 0 bases, with 4 bases between them. The CDR3 loop is CASSSEAKNIQYF. The DNA for the CDR3 is TGTGCCAGCAGCTCGGAAGCCAAAAACATTCAGTACTTC.

This clone occurred once. The gene calls are TRBV7-2 and TRBJ2-1; 8 positions agree with TRBD2. The CDR3 spans 18 residues. CDR1 is SGHTA, CDR2 FQGNSA, per germline. The ends lost 2 bases at V and 0 bases at J; junction bases unmatched: 9. CDR3 amino acids: CASSLLTSGEYSYNEQFF. The CDR3 DNA is TGTGCCAGCAGCTTACTTACTAGCGGTGAGTACTCCTACAATGAGCAGTTCTTC.

The chain combines TRBV12-3 or TRBV12-4 with TRBJ1-1; D is possibly TRBD1 (6 bases). The CDR3 sequence is 13 residues long. Trimming removed 4 bases at V and 2 bases at J, with 8 bases between. CDR3 DNA: TGTGCCAGCAGTTCACAGGGTAACACTGAAGCTTTCTTT. As protein: CASSSQGNTEAFF.

This clone was recorded a few times. The genes are TRBV7-2 and TRBJ1-3; 8 bases fit TRBD1. CDR3 size: 15 residues. The germline gives CDR1 SGHTA, CDR2 FQGNSA. The J segment lost 8 bases and the V segment lost 6 bases, leaving 12 bases of the junction unmatched. The CDR3 spells CASRRTGTLRDTIYF. The CDR3 bases are TGTGCCAGCAGACGGACAGGGACACTGCGGGACACCATATATTTT.

The chain employs TRBV28 and TRBJ1-4; 11 bases line up with TRBD1. The CDR3 totals 15 residues. Germline V gene lookup returns CDR1 MDHEN and CDR2 SYDVKM. J was trimmed by 11 bases and V by 7 bases; bases with no gene match: 12. CDR3 sequence reads: CASTLGGTGGWKLFF. The CDR3 region has the DNA TGTGCCAGCACCCTGGGGGGGACAGGGGGTTGGAAACTGTTTTTT.

The rearrangement uses TRBV28 and TRBJ1-4; no clear D gene. V lost 1 base, J lost 7 bases, and 4 bases lay in between. Germline assignment: CDR1 MDHEN and CDR2 SYDVKM. CDR3 length: 12 residues. The CDR3 DNA sequence: TGTGCCAGCAGTTTATCGGGTGAAAAACTGTTTTTT. This translates into CASSLSGEKLFF.

The chain employs TRBV14 and TRBJ2-7, with D possibly matching TRBD1 (6 bases). V was shortened by 4 bases and J by 5 bases, with 21 bases between the two germline ends. There are 16 residues in the CDR3. In germline, CDR1 is SGHDN, CDR2 FVKESK. Here the CDR3 DNA reads TGTGCCAGCAGCCCTTTCACAGGGTTTGGGCCCCACGAGCAGTACTTC. It translates to CASSPFTGFGPHEQYF.